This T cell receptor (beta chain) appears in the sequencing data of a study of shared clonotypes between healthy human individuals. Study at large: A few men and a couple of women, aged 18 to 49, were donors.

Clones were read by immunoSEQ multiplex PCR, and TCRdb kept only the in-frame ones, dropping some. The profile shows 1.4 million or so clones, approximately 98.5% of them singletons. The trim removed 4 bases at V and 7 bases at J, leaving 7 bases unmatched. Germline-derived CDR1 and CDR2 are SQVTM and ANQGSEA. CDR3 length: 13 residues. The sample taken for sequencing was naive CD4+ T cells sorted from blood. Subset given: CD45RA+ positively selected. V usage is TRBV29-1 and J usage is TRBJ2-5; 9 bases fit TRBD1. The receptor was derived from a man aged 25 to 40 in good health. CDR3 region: CSVVGQGIGTQYF. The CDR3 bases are TGCAGCGTTGTCGGACAGGGGATTGGGACCCAGTACTTC.